Below, 27 T cell receptor beta chains from the same sample are listed, as sequenced in a study of blood T cell repertoires in COVID-19. Repertoires were generated with immunoSEQ multiplex PCR, while TCRdb's copy carries only in-frame clones and drops some. The sample has about 190,000 clones, around 85% seen once. Sequenced input: peripheral blood. The receptor source for this set is a man at least 80 years old with COVID-19, enrolled during active disease.

The V and J genes are TRBV7-3 and TRBJ2-1; D unresolved. The CDR3 spans 13 residues. CDR1 SGHTA and CDR2 FQGTGA come from the germline V gene. Trimming pared 2 bases from V and 7 bases from J, leaving 9 bases between. The CDR3 sequence: CASSLAAYNEQFF. CDR3 DNA: TGTGCCAGCAGCTTAGCGGCATATAATGAGCAGTTCTTC.

CDR3 sequence (DNA): TGTGCCAGCACCCCCCTGGGGGGGGCCTCTAACTATGGCTACACCTTC. Translated, it gives CASTPLGGASNYGYTF. This chain uses TRBV6-2 or TRBV6-3 with TRBJ1-2; perhaps TRBD1 as D (6 bases). V was shortened by 7 bases and J by 0 bases, with 18 bases between the two germline ends. The CDR3 runs to 16 residues. Germline V gives CDR1 MNHEY, CDR2 SVGEGT.

The chain recombines TRBV28 with TRBJ1-5; no reliable D call. The CDR3 is 14 amino acids. Germline V lookup: CDR1 MDHEN, CDR2 SYDVKM. V lost 2 bases and J 3 bases, leaving 8 bases between the germline ends. The DNA of the CDR3 is TGTGCCAGCAGTTTAGGGCCCCACAATCAGCCCCAGCATTTT. Its protein is CASSLGPHNQPQHF.

This clone was detected only a few times. V usage is TRBV3-1 (or the pseudogene TRBV3-2) and J usage is TRBJ2-7; no clear D gene. Germline CDR1 and CDR2: LGHDT and YNNKEL (reference sequence). This CDR3 region has 12 residues. The V end was cut by 0 bases, the J end by 7 bases, with 7 bases between. DNA for the CDR3: TGTGCCAGCAGCCAAGATCCAGGAGAGCAGTACTTC. Translation: CASSQDPGEQYF.

This clone was seen once. V is TRBV7-2 and J is TRBJ1-2; D may be TRBD1 (5 bases). From germline, CDR1 is SGHTA and CDR2 FQGNSA. Trimming pared 1 base from V and 8 bases from J, leaving 14 bases between. CDR3 length: 14 residues. CDR3 loop: CASSLVGQGYGYTF. CDR3 in DNA: TGTGCCAGCAGCTTAGTGGGGCAGGGCTACGGCTACACCTTC.

The chain carries TRBV2 and TRBJ1-4, with 9 bases that match TRBD1. Germline loops: CDR1 SNHLY, CDR2 FYNNEI. V dropped 1 base and J dropped 5; count of bases not matched to a gene: 2. The CDR3 consists of 15 residues. CDR3 in DNA: TGTGCCAGCAGTGAAGGGACAGGGGTGAATGAAAAACTGTTTTTT. Amino acid sequence: CASSEGTGVNEKLFF.

This chain links TRBV5-6 with TRBJ2-5; D unresolved. V shed 2 bases and J shed 5 bases, with 10 bases lying between them. The germline CDR1 and CDR2 sequences are SGHDT and YYEEEE. The CDR3 sequence is 13 residues long. For the CDR3, the DNA is TGTGCCAGCAGCTTCCCTAACGGGGAGACCCAGTACTTC. As protein: CASSFPNGETQYF. Combining the CDR3 with reference TRBV5-6 and TRBJ2-5 gives the whole variable domain DAGVTQSPTHLIKTRGQQVTLRCSPKSGHDTVSWYQQALGQGPQFIFQYYEEEERQRGNFPDRFSGHQFPNYSSELNVNALLLGDSALYLCASSFPNGETQYFGPGTRLLVL.

The rearrangement joins TRBV5-1 to TRBJ1-2, with 9 bases identical to TRBD1. The CDR3 is 14 residues long. Germline V lookup: CDR1 SGHRS, CDR2 YFSETQ. The V segment lost 4 bases and the J segment 8 bases; nucleotides outside the gene matches: 9. The CDR3 DNA is TGCGCCAGCAGCCGAGAACAGGGGGCAGAAGGCTACACCTTC. Encoded protein: CASSREQGAEGYTF.

This clone appeared a single time. This chain joins TRBV6-2 or TRBV6-3 and TRBJ1-1; TRBD1 agrees at 8 bases. The CDR3 covers 14 residues. Trimming at V came to 2 bases and at J to 5 bases, leaving 4 bases not matched to a gene. The V gene's germline CDR1 is MNHEY and CDR2 SVGEGT. The CDR3 loop reads CASSYDRGLTEAFF. In DNA, the CDR3 is TGTGCCAGCAGTTACGACAGGGGATTGACTGAAGCTTTCTTT.

As for this clone: Other DNA sequences in this specimen translate into the identical CDR3. The chain couples TRBV6-1 to TRBJ1-1; 7 bases are a match to TRBD1. CDR3 length equals 15 residues. V was pared by 1 base and J by 3 bases, with 5 bases of the junction left unmatched. CDR1 is MNHNS, CDR2 SASEGT, per germline. Here the CDR3 DNA reads TGTGCCAGCAGTGAAGAACTCAGGGGGTACACTGAAGCTTTCTTT. Amino acids: CASSEELRGYTEAFF.

V and J are TRBV7-3 and TRBJ1-5; TRBD1 is a possible D gene (5 bases). CDR1 is SGHTA and CDR2 is FQGTGA in the germline V gene. The CDR3 consists of 21 residues. Between the trimmed V and J ends, which lost 0 bases and 1 base, there was a span of 25 bases. CDR3 loop: CASSLTATVFPPHKSNQPQHF. In nucleotides, the CDR3 is TGTGCCAGCAGCTTAACGGCGACAGTGTTCCCCCCCCATAAGAGCAATCAGCCCCAGCATTTT. The variable domain in full, with the rest retrieved from reference TRBV7-3 and TRBJ1-5, is GAGVSQTPSNKVTEKGKYVELRCDPISGHTALYWYRQSLGQGPEFLIYFQGTGAADDSGLPNDRFFAVRPEGSVSTLKIQRTERGDSAVYLCASSLTATVFPPHKSNQPQHFGDGTRLSIL.

The J gene is TRBJ1-5, the V gene TRBV6-5; D may be TRBD1 (6 bases). Germline lookup yields CDR1 MNHEY and CDR2 SVGAGI. The V end was cut by 4 bases, the J end by 4 bases, with 8 bases between. The CDR3 is 13 amino acids. The CDR3: CASSLQGNQPQHF. The DNA of the CDR3 is TGTGCCAGCAGTTTGCAGGGGAATCAGCCCCAGCATTTT.

The chain uses TRBV18 and TRBJ2-5; D is possibly TRBD1 (6 bases). Trimming pared 6 bases from V and 2 bases from J, leaving 16 bases between. This CDR3 comprises 15 residues. The germline V gene has CDR1 KGHSH and CDR2 LQKENI. Here the CDR3 reads CASSPGGSYQETQYF. Here the CDR3 DNA reads TGTGCCAGCTCCCCTGGGGGCTCGTATCAAGAGACCCAGTACTTC. The whole variable domain, filled in from reference TRBV18 and TRBJ2-5, reads NAGVMQNPRHLVRRRGQEARLRCSPMKGHSHVYWYRQLPEEGLKFMVYLQKENIIDESGMPKERFSAEFPKEGPSILRIQQVVRGDSAAYFCASSPGGSYQETQYFGPGTRLLVL.

The V and J genes are TRBV9 and TRBJ2-5, with TRBD2 matching over 7 bases. V shed 0 bases, J shed 4 bases, and the junction held 3 bases outside the gene matches. Per germline, CDR1 SGDLS and CDR2 YYNGEE. The CDR3 consists of 14 residues. The chain's CDR3 is CASSVVGGLETQYF. As DNA, the CDR3 is TGTGCCAGCAGCGTAGTCGGGGGGTTAGAGACCCAGTACTTC. The full variable domain, completed using reference TRBV9 and TRBJ2-5, is DSGVTQTPKHLITATGQRVTLRCSPRSGDLSVYWYQQSLDQGLQFLIQYYNGEERAKGNILERFSAQQFPDLHSELNLSSLELGDSALYFCASSVVGGLETQYFGPGTRLLVL.

The CDR3 DNA follows: TGTGCCAGCAGTGGCCGGGACAGGGCTAACGAGCAGTACTTC. It encodes CASSGRDRANEQYF. The chain links TRBV6-1 to TRBJ2-7, with 9 bases lining up with TRBD1. Trimming took 4 bases from V and 5 from J; bases not matched to a gene: 6. The CDR3 extends over 14 amino acids. Germline CDR1 MNHNS, CDR2 SASEGT.

The V and J genes are TRBV18 and TRBJ1-3; D is unclear. Trimming left V 5 bases short and J 10 bases short, with 9 bases between. The germline V gene encodes CDR1 KGHSH and CDR2 LQKENI. This CDR3 has 11 residues. CDR3 protein: CASSAPGTIYF. The CDR3 bases are TGTGCCAGCTCAGCCCCGGGGACCATATATTTT.

The V call is TRBV5-1, the J call TRBJ2-7, with 8 bases that match TRBD2. CDR1 is SGHRS and CDR2 is YFSETQ in the germline V gene. The junction had 6 bases not matched to a gene; V was cut back by 0 bases and J by 4 bases. The CDR3 sequence is 15 residues long. DNA for the CDR3: TGCGCCAGCAGCTTGGGGGCGGGGGGCGCGTACGAGCAGTACTTC. Protein sequence: CASSLGAGGAYEQYF. The full variable domain, rest sourced from reference TRBV5-1 and TRBJ2-7, is KAGVTQTPRYLIKTRGQQVTLSCSPISGHRSVSWYQQTPGQGLQFLFEYFSETQRNKGNFPGRFSGRQFSNSRSEMNVSTLELGDSALYLCASSLGAGGAYEQYFGPGTRLTVT.

The chain recombines TRBV7-6 with TRBJ2-5, with a possible D match to TRBD1 (6 bases). Trimming took off 5 bases at V and 4 bases at J, with 17 bases between the two ends. The CDR3 covers 15 residues. From germline, CDR1 is SGHVS and CDR2 FNYEAQ. In DNA form, the CDR3 reads TGTGCCAGCAGCGTTAGCTCAGGGGTGAGAGAGACCCAGTACTTC. It encodes CASSVSSGVRETQYF.

CDR3 amino acids: CASSQGRGGSPLHF. CDR3 nucleotide sequence: TGTGCCAGCAGCCAAGGAAGAGGGGGTTCACCCCTCCACTTT. The rearrangement links TRBV3-1 (or the pseudogene TRBV3-2) to TRBJ1-6; D possibly corresponds to TRBD1 (6 bases). The CDR3 length is 14 residues. Deletions cut 1 base from V and 9 bases from J, with 10 bases between. Per the germline V gene, CDR1 is LGHDT and CDR2 is YNNKEL (reference sequence).

This clone showed up just once. The chain combines TRBV19 with TRBJ2-2; TRBD2 might be the D (6 bases). Trimming pared 7 bases from V and 5 bases from J, leaving 23 bases between. The CDR3 is 17 residues long. CDR1 and CDR2 (germline): LNHDA, SQIVND (reference sequence). The CDR3 region is CASTPTQRLGRTGELFF. For the CDR3, the DNA is TGTGCCAGTACTCCCACCCAGCGGTTGGGGAGGACCGGGGAGCTGTTTTTT.

This chain uses TRBV2 with TRBJ1-5; D not certain. V dropped 5 bases and J dropped 2 bases, with 10 bases sitting between them. This CDR3 is built from 14 residues. Germline V lookup: CDR1 SNHLY, CDR2 FYNNEI. CDR3 protein: CASSRQQGNQPQHF. CDR3 bases: TGTGCCAGCAGTAGGCAGCAGGGCAATCAGCCCCAGCATTTT.

This chain links TRBV19 with TRBJ1-5; perhaps TRBD1 as D (5 bases). This CDR3 has 13 residues. Germline CDR1 and CDR2: LNHDA and SQIVND (reference sequence). V shed 4 bases and J shed 6 bases, with 10 bases lying between them. The CDR3 protein is CASSNQGGQPQHF. The CDR3 DNA reads TGTGCCAGTAGTAATCAGGGTGGTCAGCCCCAGCATTTT.

The CDR3 sequence is CASSSTGTSEETQYF. The CDR3 DNA reads as TGCGCCAGCAGCTCCACCGGGACTAGCGAAGAGACCCAGTACTTC. The chain couples TRBV5-1 to TRBJ2-5, with 10 bases matching TRBD2. The germline CDR1 and CDR2 sequences are SGHRS and YFSETQ. J gave up 3 bases and V 3 bases, and 5 bases lay outside the gene matches. This CDR3 spans 15 amino acids.

V usage is TRBV6-1 and J usage is TRBJ1-2; unclear D gene. Germline loops: CDR1 MNHNS, CDR2 SASEGT. The CDR3 length is 15 residues. V dropped 0 bases and J dropped 2 bases, with 10 bases sitting between them. The CDR3 loop reads CASSEAQKRNYGYTF. The CDR3 DNA sequence: TGTGCCAGCAGTGAAGCGCAAAAACGGAACTATGGCTACACCTTC.

The rearrangement joins TRBV24-1 to TRBJ2-1, with 9 bases matching TRBD2. After removal of 5 bases from V and 4 bases from J, the junction contained 8 bases not matched to a gene. Germline lookup yields CDR1 KGHDR and CDR2 SFDVKD. The CDR3 is 16 residues long. CDR3 DNA: TGTGCCACCAGTGCTGCTAGCGGGGAAAAATACAATGAGCAGTTCTTC. This gives the protein CATSAASGEKYNEQFF.

This clone was recorded once. The chain recombines TRBV5-1 with TRBJ2-5, with D perhaps matching TRBD2 (7 bases). V lost 1 base and J lost 2, with 12 bases in between. CDR1 is SGHRS, CDR2 YFSETQ, per germline. The CDR3 loop spans 15 amino acids. Written as DNA, the CDR3 is TGCGCCAGCAGCTTGCTGGAGGGGGGGCAAGAGACCCAGTACTTC. Translation gives CASSLLEGGQETQYF.

The chain recombines TRBV19 with TRBJ1-1; weak D call: TRBD1 (5 bases). V was clipped by 5 bases and J by 2 bases, with 9 bases between them. The CDR3 spans 13 residues. Germline V gene data show CDR1 as LNHDA and CDR2 as SQIVND (reference sequence). This CDR3 reads CASSARDNTEAFF. CDR3 DNA sequence: TGTGCCAGTAGTGCCAGGGATAACACTGAAGCTTTCTTT.